This is a list of T cell receptor beta chains from one sample in a study of shared clonotypes between healthy human individuals. Repertoires were generated with immunoSEQ multiplex PCR, while TCRdb's copy carries only in-frame clones and drops some. The sample records about 1 million clones, about 80% being singletons. The sample taken for sequencing was memory CD4+ T cells from PBMCs. The receptors were sampled from a man between 18 and 29 years old in good health. Some clones in this sample may be carry-over from other donors' samples. Both conserved end residues are part of each CDR3. The D gene is left open where the match is weak. Some rows mark clone size as missing; the rest say once, few, many or name a class of expanded clone.

V: TRBV4-1
J: TRBJ2-7
size: many
D: TRBD1
CDR3: CATARSTGLEQYF
DNA: TGCGCCACCGCCCGATCGACAGGGTTAGAGCAGTACTTC

V: TRBV7-9
J: TRBJ1-2
size: -
D: -
CDR3: CASSKDTYGYTF
DNA: TGTGCCAGCAGCAAAGACACCTATGGCTACACCTTC

V: TRBV7-9
J: TRBJ2-5
size: -
D: -
CDR3: CASSLGVWETQYF
DNA: TGTGCCAGCAGCTTAGGGGTTTGGGAGACCCAGTACTTC

V: TRBV7-2
J: TRBJ2-5
size: once
D: -
CDR3: CASSLGGREQETQYF
DNA: TGTGCCAGCAGCTTAGGCGGCAGGGAGCAAGAGACCCAGTACTTC

V: TRBV5-1
J: TRBJ1-3
size: -
D: TRBD1
CDR3: CASSLGTVGSGNTIYF
DNA: TGCGCCAGCAGCCTGGGGACAGTAGGGTCTGGAAACACCATATATTTT

V: TRBV27
J: TRBJ2-3
size: -
D: TRBD2
CDR3: CASRGRLAGTDTQYF
DNA: TGTGCCAGCAGGGGACGACTAGCGGGCACAGATACGCAGTATTTT

V: TRBV19
J: TRBJ1-5
size: -
D: -
CDR3: CASSSQGIASNQPQHF
DNA: TGTGCCAGTAGTTCACAGGGAATCGCGAGCAATCAGCCCCAGCATTTT

V: TRBV2
J: TRBJ2-1
size: -
D: -
CDR3: CASSDGGPMFF
DNA: TGTGCCAGCAGTGATGGGGGGCCCATGTTCTTC

V: TRBV7-9
J: TRBJ2-3
size: -
D: TRBD2
CDR3: CASSLPGGGTDTQYF
DNA: TGTGCCAGCAGCCTCCCGGGAGGGGGCACAGATACGCAGTATTTT

V: TRBV5-4
J: TRBJ2-1
size: -
D: -
CDR3: CASSSGKDRSYNEQFF
DNA: TGTGCCAGCAGCTCAGGAAAGGACCGCTCCTACAATGAGCAGTTCTTC

V: TRBV2
J: TRBJ2-2
size: -
D: -
CDR3: CASSEGRSTGELFF
DNA: TGTGCCAGCAGTGAAGGTCGATCCACCGGGGAGCTGTTTTTT

V: TRBV28
J: TRBJ1-5
size: few
D: -
CDR3: CASSLTSGGQPQHF
DNA: TGTGCCAGCAGTTTAACTAGTGGTGGGCAGCCCCAGCATTTT

V: TRBV7-8
J: TRBJ2-7
size: -
D: TRBD2
CDR3: CASSPVVAGVGEQYF
DNA: TGTGCCAGCAGCCCGGTGGTAGCGGGAGTGGGCGAGCAGTACTTC

V: TRBV10-3
J: TRBJ2-3
size: -
D: TRBD2
CDR3: CAISETDGRDADTQYF
DNA: TGTGCCATCAGTGAGACTGACGGGAGGGATGCAGATACGCAGTATTTT

V: TRBV28
J: TRBJ2-7
size: -
D: TRBD2
CDR3: CASSHNFLAGDHEQYF
DNA: TGTGCCAGCAGCCACAATTTCCTAGCGGGAGACCACGAGCAGTACTTC

V: TRBV28
J: TRBJ2-1
size: -
D: -
CDR3: CASRKREDRNEQFF
DNA: TGTGCCAGCCGGAAACGGGAGGACAGAAATGAGCAGTTCTTC

V: TRBV7-2
J: TRBJ2-7
size: -
D: TRBD1
CDR3: CASSLDRGYEQYF
DNA: TGTGCCAGCAGCTTGGACAGGGGGTACGAGCAGTACTTC

V: TRBV18
J: TRBJ2-6
size: -
D: -
CDR3: CASTVPTYAGSGANVLTF
DNA: TGTGCCAGCACCGTCCCAACTTACGCGGGCTCTGGGGCCAACGTCCTGACTTTC

V: TRBV6-6
J: TRBJ2-7
size: few
D: -
CDR3: CASRGGTNEQYF
DNA: TGTGCCAGCAGAGGGGGGACAAACGAGCAGTACTTC

V: TRBV18
J: TRBJ2-3
size: -
D: -
CDR3: CASSSRFNTQYF
DNA: TGTGCCAGCTCATCCCGCTTTAATACGCAGTATTTT

V: TRBV21-1
J: TRBJ2-7
size: -
D: -
CDR3: CARQSRRHRIARYEQYF
DNA: TGTGCCAGACAATCTCGGCGCCATCGGATCGCTCGCTACGAGCAGTACTTC

V: TRBV6-5
J: TRBJ2-7
size: -
D: -
CDR3: CASSLVGVAYEQYF
DNA: TGTGCCAGCAGTCTAGTCGGAGTAGCCTACGAGCAGTACTTC

V: TRBV19
J: TRBJ1-5
size: -
D: -
CDR3: CASSIVEGLGQPQHF
DNA: TGTGCCAGTAGTATAGTTGAGGGTCTGGGGCAGCCCCAGCATTTT

V: TRBV6-1
J: TRBJ2-5
size: once
D: TRBD1
CDR3: CASSVGQGARETQYF
DNA: TGTGCCAGCAGTGTTGGACAGGGGGCTAGGGAGACCCAGTACTTC

V: TRBV5-4
J: TRBJ2-7
size: -
D: TRBD2
CDR3: CASSPWGGGQHEQYF
DNA: TGTGCCAGCAGCCCCTGGGGGGGAGGGCAACACGAGCAGTACTTC